The 10 T cell receptor beta chains below were found in one sample sequenced in a study of cytomegalovirus exposure and HLA in healthy donors. A multiplex PCR was run with 60 Vbeta primers and 13 Jbeta primers. Repertoires were generated with immunoSEQ multiplex PCR, while TCRdb's copy carries only in-frame clones and drops some. This sample has over 55,000 clones, with around 83% found just once. Sequenced input: PBMCs. These receptors all stem from a man in his forties in good health and CMV-seronegative.

Only a few counts were recorded for this clone. This chain connects TRBV6-4 to TRBJ1-1; 8 nucleotides align to TRBD1. The CDR3 is made up of 13 amino acids. CDR1 and CDR2 (germline): MRHNA, SNTAGT. Trimming removed 6 bases from V and 1 base from J; junction bases left unmatched: 1. CDR3 loop: CASRGTGNTEAFF. In nucleotides, the CDR3 is TGTGCCAGCAGGGGGACAGGGAACACTGAAGCTTTCTTT.

The rearrangement uses TRBV10-3 and TRBJ2-3; the D gene is possibly TRBD1 (6 bases). V shed 8 bases and J shed 2 bases, with 14 bases lying between them. CDR3 length equals 14 residues. Germline V gene data show CDR1 as ENHRY and CDR2 as SYGVKD. The CDR3 reads CAIRAEGVTDTQYF. CDR3 in DNA: TGTGCCATCCGAGCAGAGGGGGTCACAGATACGCAGTATTTT.

Here the CDR3 DNA reads TGTGCCAGCAGCTTAGTCACGGGGGGCGTATCGGCCAAAAACATTCAGTACTTC. As protein: CASSLVTGGVSAKNIQYF. The chain uses TRBV7-2 and TRBJ2-4, with a possible D match to TRBD2 (7 bases). The CDR3 is 18 residues long. Germline V gives CDR1 SGHTA, CDR2 FQGNSA. Trimming took off 1 base at V and 1 base at J, with 17 bases between the two ends.

The V call is TRBV4-1, the J call TRBJ2-1, with 11 positions matching TRBD1. Per the germline V gene, CDR1 is MGHRA and CDR2 is YSYEKL. CDR3 length: 15 amino acids. The ends lost 3 bases at V and 8 bases at J; junction bases unmatched: 6. In DNA, the CDR3 is TGCGCCAGCAGCCACGGGACAGGGGGTTTCGATGAGCAGTTCTTC. Its translation is CASSHGTGGFDEQFF.

This clone was seen a few times. V is TRBV27 and J is TRBJ1-6; D remains unclear. This CDR3 has 15 amino acids. The germline V gene encodes CDR1 MNHEY and CDR2 SMNVEV (reference sequence). V was trimmed by 4 bases and J by 7 bases, leaving 14 bases between them. CDR3 amino acids: CASSSHSMVNSPLHF. The CDR3, as DNA: TGTGCCAGCAGTTCTCACAGTATGGTCAATTCACCCCTCCACTTT.

J is TRBJ1-3 and V is TRBV10-3, with D perhaps TRBD1 (5 bases). The CDR3 is 14 residues long. Germline values: CDR1 ENHRY, CDR2 SYGVKD. V was shortened by 2 bases and J by 1 base, with 6 bases between the two germline ends. The CDR3 spells CAISERGSGNTIYF. The CDR3 bases are TGTGCCATCAGTGAGAGGGGATCTGGAAACACCATATATTTT.

In its sample, this clone was seen a few times. The rearrangement uses TRBV5-6 and TRBJ1-1, with a tentative D call TRBD1 (6 bases). The CDR3 is 15 residues long. CDR1 is SGHDT and CDR2 is YYEEEE in the germline V gene. Trimming removed 1 base at V and 10 bases at J, with 20 bases between. This CDR3 is CASSLSRGRGFGAFF. CDR3 DNA sequence: TGTGCCAGCAGCTTGTCCAGGGGTCGGGGTTTTGGAGCTTTCTTT.

The chain joins TRBV5-6 to TRBJ1-6; the D gene is possibly TRBD1 (6 bases). Germline V lookup: CDR1 SGHDT, CDR2 YYEEEE. This CDR3 contains 15 residues. Trimming removed 0 bases from V and 10 bases from J, with 14 bases in between. The CDR3 here is CASSLGQALPSPLHF. The CDR3 DNA follows: TGTGCCAGCAGCTTGGGACAGGCCTTACCGTCACCCCTCCACTTT.

The chain recombines TRBV7-2 with TRBJ2-5; TRBD1 might be the D (5 bases). The ends were cut back, 8 bases at V and 3 bases at J, with 16 bases in the middle. The CDR3 is made up of 14 amino acids. Germline CDR1 and CDR2: SGHTA and FQGNSA. The CDR3 sequence is CASLPGLQKETQYF. The CDR3 DNA follows: TGTGCCAGCCTCCCAGGGCTGCAAAAAGAGACCCAGTACTTC.

Notes on this clone: Other DNA sequences of this sample code for an identical CDR3. CDR3 DNA sequence: TGTGCCAGCAGTGAAGGGGGCGCGGGGGCTGAAGCTTTCTTT. Protein product: CASSEGGAGAEAFF. The chain combines TRBV6-1 with TRBJ1-1, with a weak D call TRBD1 (5 bases). The V gene lost 1 base and the J gene lost 6 bases, with 12 bases spanning the gap. Germline V gene sequence: CDR1 MNHNS, CDR2 SASEGT. The CDR3 is 14 amino acids.